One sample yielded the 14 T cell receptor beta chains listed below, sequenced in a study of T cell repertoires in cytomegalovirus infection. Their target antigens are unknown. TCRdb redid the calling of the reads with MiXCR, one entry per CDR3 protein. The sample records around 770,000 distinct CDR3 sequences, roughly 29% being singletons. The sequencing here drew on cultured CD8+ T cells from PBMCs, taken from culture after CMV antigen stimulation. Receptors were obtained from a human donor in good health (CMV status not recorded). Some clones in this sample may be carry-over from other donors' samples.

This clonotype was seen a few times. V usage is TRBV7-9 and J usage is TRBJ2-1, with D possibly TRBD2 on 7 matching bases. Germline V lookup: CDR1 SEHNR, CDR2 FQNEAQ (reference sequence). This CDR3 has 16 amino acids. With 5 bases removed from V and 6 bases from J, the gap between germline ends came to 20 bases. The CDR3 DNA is TGTGCCAGCAGCCCCCCAAGGGGGGGGGAGGCCAATGAGCAGTTCTTC. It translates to CASSPPRGGEANEQFF. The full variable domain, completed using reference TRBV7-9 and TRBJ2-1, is DTGVSQNPRHKITKRGQNVTFRCDPISEHNRLYWYRQTLGQGPEFLTYFQNEAQLEKSRLLSDRFSAERPKGSFSTLEIQRTEQGDSAMYLCASSPPRGGEANEQFFGPGTRLTVL.

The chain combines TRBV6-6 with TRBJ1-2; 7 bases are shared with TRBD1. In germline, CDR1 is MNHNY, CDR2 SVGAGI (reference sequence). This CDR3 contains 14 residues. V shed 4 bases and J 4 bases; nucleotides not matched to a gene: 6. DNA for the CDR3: TGTGCCAGCAGTTCCGGACAGGAGACCTATGGCTACACCTTC. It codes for CASSSGQETYGYTF.

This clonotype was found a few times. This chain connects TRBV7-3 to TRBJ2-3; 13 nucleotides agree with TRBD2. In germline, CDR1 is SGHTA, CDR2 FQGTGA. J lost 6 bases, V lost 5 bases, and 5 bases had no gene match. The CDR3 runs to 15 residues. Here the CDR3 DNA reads TGTGCCAGCAGCAAACTAGCGGGGGGGCCGGATACGCAGTATTTT. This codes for CASSKLAGGPDTQYF.

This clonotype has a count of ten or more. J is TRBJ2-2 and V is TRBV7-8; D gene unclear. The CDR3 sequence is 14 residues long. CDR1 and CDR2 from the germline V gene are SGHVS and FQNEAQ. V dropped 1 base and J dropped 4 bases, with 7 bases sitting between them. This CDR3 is CASSLDPGTGELFF. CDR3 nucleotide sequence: TGTGCCAGCAGCTTAGACCCAGGCACCGGGGAGCTGTTTTTT.

The DNA of the CDR3 is TGTGCCAGCAGCTTGGATTGGGACAGGGGGCCATACAATGAGCAGTTCTTC. Protein sequence: CASSLDWDRGPYNEQFF. The V and J genes are TRBV5-6 and TRBJ2-1, with TRBD1 identical over 12 bases. Trimming took 0 bases from V and 4 from J; bases not matched to a gene: 5. CDR1 is SGHDT, CDR2 YYEEEE, per germline. CDR3 length equals 17 residues.

As DNA, the CDR3 is TGCAGCGTTGATTTCGACTCAATAGAGACCCAGTACTTC. Translated: CSVDFDSIETQYF. The rearrangement links TRBV29-1 to TRBJ2-5; no clear D gene. V shed 3 bases and J shed 4 bases, with 12 bases lying between them. The CDR3 is made up of 13 amino acids. CDR1 is SQVTM and CDR2 is ANQGSEA in the germline V gene.

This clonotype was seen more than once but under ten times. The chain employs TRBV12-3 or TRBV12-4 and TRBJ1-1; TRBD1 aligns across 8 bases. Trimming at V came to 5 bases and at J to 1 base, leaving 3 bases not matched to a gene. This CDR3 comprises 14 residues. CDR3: CASSHTGGNTEAFF. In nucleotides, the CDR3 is TGTGCCAGCAGTCACACAGGGGGGAACACTGAAGCTTTCTTT.

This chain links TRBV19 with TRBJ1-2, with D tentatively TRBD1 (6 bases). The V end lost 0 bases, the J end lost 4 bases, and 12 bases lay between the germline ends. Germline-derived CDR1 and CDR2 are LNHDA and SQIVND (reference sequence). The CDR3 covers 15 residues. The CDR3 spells CASSIEGARTYGYTF. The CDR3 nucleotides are TGTGCCAGTAGTATAGAGGGGGCGCGGACCTATGGCTACACCTTC.

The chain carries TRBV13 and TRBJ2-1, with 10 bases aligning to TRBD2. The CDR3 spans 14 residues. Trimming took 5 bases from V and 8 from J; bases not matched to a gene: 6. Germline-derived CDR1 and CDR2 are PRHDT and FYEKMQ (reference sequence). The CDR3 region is CASSTSGGVDEQFF. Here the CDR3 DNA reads TGTGCCAGCAGCACCAGCGGGGGGGTAGATGAGCAGTTCTTC.

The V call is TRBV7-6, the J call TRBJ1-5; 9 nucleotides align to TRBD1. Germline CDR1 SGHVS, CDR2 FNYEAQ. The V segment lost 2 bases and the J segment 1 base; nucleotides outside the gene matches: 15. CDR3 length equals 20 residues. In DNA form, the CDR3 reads TGTGCCAGCAGCTTACGCCCCTATACCACACAGGGGGCAAGCAATCAGCCCCAGCATTTT. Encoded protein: CASSLRPYTTQGASNQPQHF.

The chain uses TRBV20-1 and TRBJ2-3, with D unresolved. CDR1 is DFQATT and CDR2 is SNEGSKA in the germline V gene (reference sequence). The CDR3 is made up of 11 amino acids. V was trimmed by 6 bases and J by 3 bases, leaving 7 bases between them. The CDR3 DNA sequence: TGCAGTGCCCTGCGGACAGATACGCAGTATTTT. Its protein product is CSALRTDTQYF.

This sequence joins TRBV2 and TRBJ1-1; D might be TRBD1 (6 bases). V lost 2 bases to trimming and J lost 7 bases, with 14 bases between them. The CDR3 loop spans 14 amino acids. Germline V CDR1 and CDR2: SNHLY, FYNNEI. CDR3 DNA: TGTGCCAGCAGTGAATACAGGGACGCTGGTGAAGCTTTCTTT. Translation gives CASSEYRDAGEAFF.

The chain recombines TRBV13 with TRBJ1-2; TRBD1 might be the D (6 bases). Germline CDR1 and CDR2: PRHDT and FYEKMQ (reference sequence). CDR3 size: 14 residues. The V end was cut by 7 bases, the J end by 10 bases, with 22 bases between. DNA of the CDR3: TGTGCCAGCATCCAACCCGGGACGGTGGGGGCCTACACCTTC. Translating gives CASIQPGTVGAYTF.

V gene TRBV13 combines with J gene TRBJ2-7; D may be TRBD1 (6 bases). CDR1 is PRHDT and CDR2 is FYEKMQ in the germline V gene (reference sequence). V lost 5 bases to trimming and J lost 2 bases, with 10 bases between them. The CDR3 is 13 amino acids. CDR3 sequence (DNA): TGTGCCAGCAGCGCCCGGACAGCCTACGAGCAGTACTTC. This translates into CASSARTAYEQYF.